This paragraph reports one T cell receptor beta chain. These data are taken from a study of hypomethylating agent response in myelodysplastic syndrome. The wider study: Four or five patients were non-responders, while roughly six showed complete response or hematologic improvement.

Profiling relied on immunoSEQ multiplex PCR, and the TCRdb table lists in-frame clones only, not all of them. The sample shows 2,000 or so clones, about nine tenths of them seen only once. This TCR derives from a human donor with myelodysplastic syndrome. Here the sequenced sample was bone marrow, taken before or after starting hypomethylating agent treatment for myelodysplastic syndrome (not recorded which).

CDR3 DNA sequence: TGTGCCAGCAGCTCTATCCGGGGGGACTATGGCTACACCTTC. Its translation: CASSSIRGDYGYTF. The chain is built from TRBV7-9 and TRBJ1-2; TRBD1 is a possible D gene (5 bases). Germline assignment: CDR1 SEHNR and CDR2 FQNEAQ (reference sequence). The CDR3 is 14 amino acids. V gave up 4 bases and J gave up 3 bases, with 12 bases separating them.